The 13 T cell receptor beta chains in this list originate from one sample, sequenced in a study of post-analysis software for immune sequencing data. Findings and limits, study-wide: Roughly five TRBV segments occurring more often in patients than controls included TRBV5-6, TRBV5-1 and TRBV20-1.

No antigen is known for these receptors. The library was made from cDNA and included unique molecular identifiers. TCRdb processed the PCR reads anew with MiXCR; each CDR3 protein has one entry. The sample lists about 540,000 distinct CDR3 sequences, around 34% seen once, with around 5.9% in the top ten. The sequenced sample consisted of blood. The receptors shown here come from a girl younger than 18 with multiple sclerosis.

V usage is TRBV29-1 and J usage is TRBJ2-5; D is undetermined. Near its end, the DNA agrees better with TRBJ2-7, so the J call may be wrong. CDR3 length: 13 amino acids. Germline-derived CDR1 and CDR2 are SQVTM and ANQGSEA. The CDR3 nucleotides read TGCAGCGTTGAGAACAGCGTGGGTGTCGAGCAGTACTTC. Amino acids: CSVENSVGVEQYF.

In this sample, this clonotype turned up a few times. CDR3 sequence (DNA): TGTGCCAGCAGCAGAGAGGCGGGGGGAGGTGAGACCCAGTACTTC. Amino acids: CASSREAGGGETQYF. The chain employs TRBV2 and TRBJ2-5; 8 bases are a match to TRBD2. Trimming at V came to 6 bases and at J to 5 bases, leaving 11 bases not matched to a gene. In germline, CDR1 is SNHLY, CDR2 FYNNEI. The CDR3 runs 15 residues.

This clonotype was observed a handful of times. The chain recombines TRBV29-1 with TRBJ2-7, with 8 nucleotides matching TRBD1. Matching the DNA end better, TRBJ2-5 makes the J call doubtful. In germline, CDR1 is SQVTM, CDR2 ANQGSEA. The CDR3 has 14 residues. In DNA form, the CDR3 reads TGCAGCGTTGAGCCAGGGGGCAGGAGGGAGACCCAGTACTTC. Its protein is CSVEPGGRRETQYF.

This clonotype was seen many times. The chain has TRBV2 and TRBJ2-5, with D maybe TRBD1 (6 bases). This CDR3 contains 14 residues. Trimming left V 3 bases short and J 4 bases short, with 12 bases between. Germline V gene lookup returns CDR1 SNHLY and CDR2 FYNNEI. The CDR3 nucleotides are TGTGCCAGCAGTGAGGACAGATGGTCAGAGACCCAGTACTTC. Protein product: CASSEDRWSETQYF.

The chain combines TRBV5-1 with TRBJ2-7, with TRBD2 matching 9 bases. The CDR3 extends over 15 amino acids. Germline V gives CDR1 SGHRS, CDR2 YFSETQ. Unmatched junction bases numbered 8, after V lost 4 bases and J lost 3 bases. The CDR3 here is CASSAGLAGDYEQYF. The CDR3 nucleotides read TGCGCCAGCAGCGCTGGATTAGCGGGGGACTACGAGCAGTACTTC.

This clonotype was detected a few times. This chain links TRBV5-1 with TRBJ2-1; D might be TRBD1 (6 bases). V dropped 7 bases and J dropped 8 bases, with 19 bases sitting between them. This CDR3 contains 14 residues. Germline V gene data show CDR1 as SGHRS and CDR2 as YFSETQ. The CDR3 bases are TGCGCCAGCTCCCGGGACATAGGTAGCGATGAGCAGTTCTTC. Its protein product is CASSRDIGSDEQFF. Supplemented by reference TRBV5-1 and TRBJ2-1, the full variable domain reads KAGVTQTPRYLIKTRGQQVTLSCSPISGHRSVSWYQQTPGQGLQFLFEYFSETQRNKGNFPGRFSGRQFSNSRSEMNVSTLELGDSALYLCASSRDIGSDEQFFGPGTRLTVL.

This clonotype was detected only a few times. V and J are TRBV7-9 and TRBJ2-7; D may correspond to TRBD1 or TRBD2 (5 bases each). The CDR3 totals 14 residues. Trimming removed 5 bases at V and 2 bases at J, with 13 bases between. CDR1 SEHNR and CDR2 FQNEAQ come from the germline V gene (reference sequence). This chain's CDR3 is CASSDGTVAYEQYF. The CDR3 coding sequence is TGTGCCAGCAGCGACGGGACCGTCGCCTACGAGCAGTACTTC.

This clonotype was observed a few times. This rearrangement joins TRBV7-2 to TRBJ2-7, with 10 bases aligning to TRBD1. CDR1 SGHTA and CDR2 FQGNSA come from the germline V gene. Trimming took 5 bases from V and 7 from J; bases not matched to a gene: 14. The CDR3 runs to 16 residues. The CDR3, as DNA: TGTGCCAGCAGCCGGGATTCGGGACAGGGGTCGAGGGAGCAGTACTTC. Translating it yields CASSRDSGQGSREQYF. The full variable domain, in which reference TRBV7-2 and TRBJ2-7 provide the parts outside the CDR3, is GAGVSQSPSNKVTEKGKDVELRCDPISGHTALYWYRQSLGQGLEFLIYFQGNSAPDKSGLPSDRFSAERTGGSVSTLTIQRTQQEDSAVYLCASSRDSGQGSREQYFGPGTRLTVT.

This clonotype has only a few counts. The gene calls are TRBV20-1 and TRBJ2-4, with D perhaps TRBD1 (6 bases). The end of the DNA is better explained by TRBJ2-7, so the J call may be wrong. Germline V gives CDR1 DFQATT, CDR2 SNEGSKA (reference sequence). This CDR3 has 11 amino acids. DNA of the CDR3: TGCAGTGTCCCGACAGGTAACGAGCAGTACTTC. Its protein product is CSVPTGNEQYF.

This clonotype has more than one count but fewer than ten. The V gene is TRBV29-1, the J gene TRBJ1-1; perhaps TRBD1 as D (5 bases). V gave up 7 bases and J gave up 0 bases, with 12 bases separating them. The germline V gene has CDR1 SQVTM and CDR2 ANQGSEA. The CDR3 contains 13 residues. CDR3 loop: CSGGTGMNTEAFF. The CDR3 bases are TGCAGCGGTGGCACAGGAATGAACACTGAAGCTTTCTTT. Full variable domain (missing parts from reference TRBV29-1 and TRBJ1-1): SAVISQKPSRDICQRGTSLTIQCQVDSQVTMMFWYRQQPGQSLTLIATANQGSEATYESGFVIDKFPISRPNLTFSTLTVSNMSPEDSSIYLCSGGTGMNTEAFFGQGTRLTVV.

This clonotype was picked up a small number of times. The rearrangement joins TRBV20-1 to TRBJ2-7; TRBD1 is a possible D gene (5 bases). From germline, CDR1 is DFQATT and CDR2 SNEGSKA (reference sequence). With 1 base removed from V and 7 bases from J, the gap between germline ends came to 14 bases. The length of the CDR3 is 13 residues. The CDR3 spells CSARGGRADEQYF. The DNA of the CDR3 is TGCAGTGCTAGAGGAGGCAGGGCCGATGAGCAGTACTTC.

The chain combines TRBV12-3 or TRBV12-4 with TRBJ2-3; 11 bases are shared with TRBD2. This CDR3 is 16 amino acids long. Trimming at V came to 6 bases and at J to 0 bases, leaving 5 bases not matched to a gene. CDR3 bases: TGTGCCAGCAGACGGACTAGCGGGCCCAGCACAGATACGCAGTATTTT. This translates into CASRRTSGPSTDTQYF.

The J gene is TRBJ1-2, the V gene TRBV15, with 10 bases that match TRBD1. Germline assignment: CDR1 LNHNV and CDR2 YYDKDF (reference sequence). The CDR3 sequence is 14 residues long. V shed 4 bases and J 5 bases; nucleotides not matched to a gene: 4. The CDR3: CATSIDRGLYGYTF. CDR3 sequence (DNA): TGTGCCACCAGCATAGACAGGGGGCTGTATGGCTACACCTTC.